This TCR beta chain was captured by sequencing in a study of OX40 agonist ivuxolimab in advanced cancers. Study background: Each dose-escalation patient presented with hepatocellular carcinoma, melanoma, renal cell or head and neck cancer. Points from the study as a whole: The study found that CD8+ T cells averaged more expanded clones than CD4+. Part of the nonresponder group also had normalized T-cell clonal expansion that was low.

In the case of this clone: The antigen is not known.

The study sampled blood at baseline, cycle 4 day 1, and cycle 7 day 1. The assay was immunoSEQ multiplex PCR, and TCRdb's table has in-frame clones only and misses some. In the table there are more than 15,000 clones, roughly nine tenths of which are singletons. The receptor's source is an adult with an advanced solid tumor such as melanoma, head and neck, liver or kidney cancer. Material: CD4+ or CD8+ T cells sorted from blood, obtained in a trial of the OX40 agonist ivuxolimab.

The CDR3 DNA follows: TGTGCCAGCAGCCAAATGGGCGACAGCAACTATGGCTACACCTTC. As protein: CASSQMGDSNYGYTF. J is TRBJ1-2 and V is TRBV4-2; tentative D call: TRBD1 (5 bases). In germline, CDR1 is LGHNA, CDR2 YNFKEQ. Trimming stripped 2 bases from V and 2 bases from J, with 12 bases between. The CDR3 is 15 residues long.